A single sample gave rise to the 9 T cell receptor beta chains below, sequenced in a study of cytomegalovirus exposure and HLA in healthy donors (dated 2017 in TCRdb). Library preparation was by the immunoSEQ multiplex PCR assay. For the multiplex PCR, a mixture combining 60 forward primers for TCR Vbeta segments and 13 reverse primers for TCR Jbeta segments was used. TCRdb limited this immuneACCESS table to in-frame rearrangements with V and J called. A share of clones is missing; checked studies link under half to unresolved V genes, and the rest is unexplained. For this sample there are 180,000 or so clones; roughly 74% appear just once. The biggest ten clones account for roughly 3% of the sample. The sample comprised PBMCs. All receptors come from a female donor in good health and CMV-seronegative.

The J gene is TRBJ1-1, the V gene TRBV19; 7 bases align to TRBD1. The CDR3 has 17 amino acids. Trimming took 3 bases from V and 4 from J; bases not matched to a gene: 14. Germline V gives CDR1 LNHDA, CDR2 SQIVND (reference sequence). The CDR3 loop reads CASSILRRGRGFTEAFF. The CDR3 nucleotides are TGTGCCAGTAGTATTCTACGTCGGGGCAGGGGGTTCACTGAAGCTTTCTTT.

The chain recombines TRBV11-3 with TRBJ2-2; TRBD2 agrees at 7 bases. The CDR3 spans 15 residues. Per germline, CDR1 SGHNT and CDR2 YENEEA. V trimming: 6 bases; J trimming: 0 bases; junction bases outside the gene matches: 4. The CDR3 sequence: CASSRTSPNTGELFF. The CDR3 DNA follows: TGTGCCAGCAGTCGGACTAGTCCGAACACCGGGGAGCTGTTTTTT.

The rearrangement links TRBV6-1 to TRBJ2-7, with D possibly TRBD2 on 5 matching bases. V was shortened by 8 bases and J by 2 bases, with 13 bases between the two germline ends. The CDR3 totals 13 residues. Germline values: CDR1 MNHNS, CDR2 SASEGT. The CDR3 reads CASGTRGPYEQYF. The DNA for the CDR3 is TGTGCCAGCGGAACTAGAGGTCCCTACGAGCAGTACTTC.

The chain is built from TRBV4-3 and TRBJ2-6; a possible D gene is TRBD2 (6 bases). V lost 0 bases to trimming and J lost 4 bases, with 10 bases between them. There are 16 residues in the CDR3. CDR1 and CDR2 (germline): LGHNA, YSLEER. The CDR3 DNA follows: TGCGCCAGCAGCCAAGATGGCGCGGGGGGGGCCAACGTCCTGACTTTC. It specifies CASSQDGAGGANVLTF.

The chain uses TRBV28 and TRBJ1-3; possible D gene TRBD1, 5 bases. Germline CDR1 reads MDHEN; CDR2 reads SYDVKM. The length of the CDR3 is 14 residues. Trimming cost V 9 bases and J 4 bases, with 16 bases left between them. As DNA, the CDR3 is TGTGCCAGTATATCAGGTGGGGCGGGAAACACCATATATTTT. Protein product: CASISGGAGNTIYF.

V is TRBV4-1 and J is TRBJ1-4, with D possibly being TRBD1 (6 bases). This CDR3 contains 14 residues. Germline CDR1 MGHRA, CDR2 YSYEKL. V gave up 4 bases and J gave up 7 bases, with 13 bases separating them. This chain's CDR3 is CASSPRDIGEKLFF. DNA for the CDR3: TGCGCCAGCAGCCCTCGGGACATAGGTGAAAAACTGTTTTTT.

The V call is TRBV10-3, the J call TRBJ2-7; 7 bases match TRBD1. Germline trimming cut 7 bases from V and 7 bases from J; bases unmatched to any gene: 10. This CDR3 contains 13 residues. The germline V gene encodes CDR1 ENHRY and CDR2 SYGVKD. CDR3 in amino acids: CAITPTGTGEQYF. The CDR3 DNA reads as TGTGCCATCACCCCGACAGGGACGGGGGAGCAGTACTTC.

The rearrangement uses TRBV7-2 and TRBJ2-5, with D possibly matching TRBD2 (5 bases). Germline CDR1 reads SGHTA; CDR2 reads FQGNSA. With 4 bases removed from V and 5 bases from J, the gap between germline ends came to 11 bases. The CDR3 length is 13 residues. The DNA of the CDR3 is TGTGCCAGCAGCTCAATCACGGGGGAGACCCAGTACTTC. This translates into CASSSITGETQYF.

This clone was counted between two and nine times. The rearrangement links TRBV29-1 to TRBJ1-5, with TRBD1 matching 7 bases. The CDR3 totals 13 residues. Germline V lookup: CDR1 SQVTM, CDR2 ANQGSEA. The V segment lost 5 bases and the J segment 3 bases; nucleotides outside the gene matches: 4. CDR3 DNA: TGCAGCGTTTGTCAGGGGGACAATCAGCCCCAGCATTTT. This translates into CSVCQGDNQPQHF.